The rows below give T cell receptor beta chains drawn from one sample of a study of cytomegalovirus exposure and HLA in healthy donors. Some clones are missing from TCRdb's copy, which holds only in-frame ones; the method was immunoSEQ multiplex PCR. The table shows about 240,000 clones, with 70% to 90% occurring only once. What was sequenced was PBMCs. These receptor sequences come from a woman younger than 45 in good health and CMV-seropositive. Both conserved end residues are part of each CDR3. The D gene is left open where the match is weak. Only some rows state a clone size, as once, few, many or a class for expanded clones.

>.|TRBV10-2|few|TRBJ2-5
CASSGGLLQETQYF
TGCGCCAGCAGTGGGGGACTCTTACAAGAGACCCAGTACTTC
>TRBD1|TRBV5-1|.|TRBJ1-2
CASSLAPGTGIYGYTF
TGCGCCAGCAGCTTGGCACCCGGGACAGGGATCTATGGCTACACCTTC
>TRBD1|TRBV5-5|.|TRBJ1-5
CASSLAYQGAQPQHF
TGTGCCAGCAGCTTGGCTTACCAGGGGGCTCAGCCCCAGCATTTT
>.|TRBV2|.|TRBJ1-5
CASSEWQTNNQPQHF
TGTGCCAGCAGTGAATGGCAGACTAACAATCAGCCCCAGCATTTT
>.|TRBV4-1|few|TRBJ1-1
CASSHIRENTEAFF
TGCGCCAGCAGCCATATCCGAGAGAACACTGAAGCTTTCTTT
>.|TRBV2|.|TRBJ2-7
CASSPQGLSSYEQYF
TGTGCCAGCAGTCCCCAGGGGTTAAGTTCCTACGAGCAGTACTTC
>TRBD2|TRBV13|.|TRBJ2-3
CASSRKTSSTDTQYF
TGTGCCAGCAGCAGGAAGACTAGCAGCACAGATACGCAGTATTTT
>TRBD1|TRBV19|.|TRBJ1-5
CASSIVGGQKNQPQHF
TGTGCCAGTAGTATAGTCGGGGGACAGAAGAATCAGCCCCAGCATTTT
>TRBD1|TRBV19|.|TRBJ1-2
CASSISRGRESGYTF
TGTGCCAGTAGTATCTCCAGGGGGCGCGAGTCTGGCTACACCTTC
>.|TRBV7-9|.|TRBJ1-1
CASSLDLGVEAFF
TGTGCCAGCAGCTTAGACTTAGGGGTTGAAGCTTTCTTT
>.|TRBV18|.|TRBJ2-6
CASSPTTVSGANVLTF
TGTGCCAGCTCACCCACGACAGTCTCTGGGGCCAACGTCCTGACTTTC
>TRBD2|TRBV5-4|.|TRBJ2-2
CASSTGLAGGSNTGELFF
TGTGCCAGCAGCACTGGACTAGCGGGAGGCTCTAACACCGGGGAGCTGTTTTTT
>TRBD2|TRBV11-3|many|TRBJ2-5
CASSPAGEWTQYF
TGTGCCAGCAGCCCAGCGGGAGAATGGACCCAGTACTTC
>TRBD2|TRBV7-6|.|TRBJ2-3
CASSVPGLAGVDTQYF
TGTGCCAGCAGCGTACCGGGACTAGCGGGAGTAGATACGCAGTATTTT
>TRBD2|TRBV7-3|.|TRBJ2-2
CASSISGTGELFF
TGTGCCAGCAGCATTAGCGGGACCGGGGAGCTGTTTTTT